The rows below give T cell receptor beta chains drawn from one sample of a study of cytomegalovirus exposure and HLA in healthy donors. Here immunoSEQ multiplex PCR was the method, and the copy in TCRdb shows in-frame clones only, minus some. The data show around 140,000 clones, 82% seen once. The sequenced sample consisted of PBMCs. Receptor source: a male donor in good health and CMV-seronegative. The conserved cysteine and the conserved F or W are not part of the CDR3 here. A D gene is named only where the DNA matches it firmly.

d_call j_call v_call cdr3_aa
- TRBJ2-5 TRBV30 AWNRRMGGQETQY
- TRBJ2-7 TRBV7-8 ASSLAGGTYEQY
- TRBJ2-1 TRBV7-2 ASSPKRGLGNEQF
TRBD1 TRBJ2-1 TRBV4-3 ASSQDAGGAHNEQF
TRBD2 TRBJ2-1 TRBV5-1 ASSPEPSGYNEQF
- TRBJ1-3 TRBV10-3 AVFGGSGNTIY
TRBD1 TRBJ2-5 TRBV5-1 ASSLGLQGTQGETQY
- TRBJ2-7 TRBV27 ASSLQESSYEQY
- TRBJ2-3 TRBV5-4 ASSLPHTASTDTQY
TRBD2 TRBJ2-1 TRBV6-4 ASSDSTPGGINEQF
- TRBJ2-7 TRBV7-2 ASSLLWRASSYEQY
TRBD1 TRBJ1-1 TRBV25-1 ATQTGAGTEAF
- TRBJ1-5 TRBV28 ASSSRLWYSNQPQH
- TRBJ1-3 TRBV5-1 ATRPESSGNTIY
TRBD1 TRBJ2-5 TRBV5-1 ASSRNRQGYQETQY
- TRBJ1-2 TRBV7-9 SSSSTSLVFT
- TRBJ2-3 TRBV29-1 SVAGGSRTDTQY
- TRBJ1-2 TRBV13 ASSLGFYVTSDGYT
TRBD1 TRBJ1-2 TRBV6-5 ATRDRGVPHGYT
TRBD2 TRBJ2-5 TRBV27 ASSLGLAGGPFEQY
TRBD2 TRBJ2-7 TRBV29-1 SVEGTSGSEVYEQY
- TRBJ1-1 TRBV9 ASSAGAITGSTAEAF
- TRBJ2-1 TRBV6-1 ASSERVPAGLNEQF
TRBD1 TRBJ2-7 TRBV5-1 ASSLQGNYEQY
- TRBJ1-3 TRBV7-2 ASSSTGSTGNTIY
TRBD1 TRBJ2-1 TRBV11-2 ASTRDRGRNEQF
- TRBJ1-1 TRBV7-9 ASSWGDTEAF
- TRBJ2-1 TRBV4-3 ASSHGTADNEQF
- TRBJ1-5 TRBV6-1 ATLYYSNQPQH
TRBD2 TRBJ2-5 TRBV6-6 ASSLAGVRETQY
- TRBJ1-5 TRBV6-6 ASSRRGELQPQH
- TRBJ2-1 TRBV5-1 ASSLGTTSYNEQF
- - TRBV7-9 ASSPPQGYEQY
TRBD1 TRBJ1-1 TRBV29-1 SVEAKLQGRAF
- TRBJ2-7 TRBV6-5 ASRQGGNEQY
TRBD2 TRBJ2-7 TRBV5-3 ARSPPGGRDLGYEQY
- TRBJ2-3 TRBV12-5 ASGLDRTRGGTDTQY
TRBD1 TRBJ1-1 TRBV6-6 ASSPQGAVYTEAF
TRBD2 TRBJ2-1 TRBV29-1 SVEPGLHSYNEQF
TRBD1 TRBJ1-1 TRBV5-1 ASSLGLQGAYTEAF
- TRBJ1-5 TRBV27 ASRPGRGDQPQH
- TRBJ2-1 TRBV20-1 SYRHGNEQF
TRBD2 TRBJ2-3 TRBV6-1 ASSSLAGGPDTQY
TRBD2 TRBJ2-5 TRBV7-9 ASSIAGVGETQY
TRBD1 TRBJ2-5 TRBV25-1 ASYGTGFQETQY
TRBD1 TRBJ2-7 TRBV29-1 SVELSGQDLTLPYEQY
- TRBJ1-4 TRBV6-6 ASSYGAGEKLF
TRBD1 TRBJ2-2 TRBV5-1 ASSRDSGGADTGELF
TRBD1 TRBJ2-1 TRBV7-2 ASSLGAAGGMIGEQF
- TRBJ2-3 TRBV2 ASSEGDNTDTQY